In its sample, the clone carrying this T cell receptor beta chain was seen a few times. What it binds is unknown. The read terminates 3 residues before the CDR3 end, so the remaining end is supplied by the germline J gene. The source of the sample is a study of T cell clonality in common variable immunodeficiency. Study-level points and caveats: Reportedly, TCR beta sequences from common variable immunodeficiency showed fewer deletions and N-nucleotide insertions.

Trimming took 6 bases from V and 5 from J; bases not matched to a gene: 5. From germline, CDR1 is SNHLY and CDR2 FYNNEI. CDR3 length: 13 amino acids. Generated by immunoSEQ multiplex PCR, the TCRdb table keeps only in-frame clones and is missing some. This repertoire lists tens of thousands of clones without singletons; 3.5% to 4% sits in the top ten. The specimen was peripheral blood mononuclear cells. This receptor was identified in a person between 18 and 75 years old in good health. This rearrangement joins TRBV2 to TRBJ1-2; 8 bases align to TRBD1. This CDR3 reads CASSPGQGYGYTF. The covered CDR3 bases are TGTGCCAGCAGCCCCGGACAGGGTTATGGC. The whole variable domain, remainder taken from reference TRBV2 and TRBJ1-2, is EPEVTQTPSHQVTQMGQEVILRCVPISNHLYFYWYRQILGQKVEFLVSFYNNEISEKSEIFDDQFSVERPDGSNFTLKIRSTKLEDSAMYFCASSPGQGYGYTFGSGTRLTVV.